This note documents a single TCR beta chain sequence. No antigen is known for it. Quantitative 5'-RACE with molecular barcodes produced the TCR beta libraries. One entry per CDR3 protein, called by TCRdb with MiXCR from the 5' RACE reads. The sample has more than 300,000 distinct CDR3 sequences, under 14% seen once; the top ten hold about 10%. This specimen comes from a study of CD8 T cells in ankylosing spondylitis. General study findings and limits: There was reportedly significant enrichment of clones that were disease-linked in matched ankylosing spondylitis synovial fluid. Fewer than 10 highly homologous variants made up a TCR beta motif that seemed to typify ankylosing spondylitis blood.

This CDR3 spans 14 amino acids. The V end was cut by 5 bases, the J end by 1 base, with 15 bases between. Per germline, CDR1 DFQATT and CDR2 SNEGSKA (reference sequence). The chain has TRBV20-1 and TRBJ2-7, with D perhaps TRBD1 (6 bases). Material for sequencing was blood, either unsorted or a sorted T cell fraction (not recorded which). This receptor was identified in a female donor with ankylosing spondylitis or in good health (not recorded which). The CDR3 DNA reads TGCAGTGCTCCCCGACAGGTTAAGTCCTACGAGCAGTACTTC. Amino acids: CSAPRQVKSYEQYF.